These 12 T cell receptor beta chains were all obtained from the same sample, sequenced in a study of neurological immune-mediated disorders. MiXCR, applied by TCRdb to the 5' RACE reads, yields one record per CDR3 protein. The sample lists approximately 100,000 distinct CDR3 sequences, around 3.4% occurring once. Sequenced material: PBMCs. The origin of the receptors is a young woman with multiple sclerosis.

The V and J genes are TRBV9 and TRBJ1-1; TRBD1 agrees at 8 bases. V dropped 3 bases and J dropped 9; count of bases not matched to a gene: 7. Per the germline V gene, CDR1 is SGDLS and CDR2 is YYNGEE. The CDR3 is made up of 13 amino acids. The CDR3 loop is CASSATTGGQAFF. The DNA for the CDR3 is TGTGCCAGCAGCGCTACTACAGGGGGTCAAGCTTTCTTT.

This clonotype rates as medium-sized (0.01 to 0.1%). The chain combines TRBV29-1 with TRBJ2-3; maybe TRBD1 (6 bases). Germline CDR1 SQVTM, CDR2 ANQGSEA. V shed 7 bases and J shed 8 bases, with 19 bases lying between them. The CDR3 runs 13 residues. CDR3 coding DNA: TGCAGCGCTGGGACAAGCTCTAGTGGTACGCAGTATTTT. This encodes CSAGTSSSGTQYF.

This clonotype has a count of ten or more. The rearrangement links TRBV7-9 to TRBJ1-4; D gene unclear. The CDR3 covers 19 residues. Germline lookup yields CDR1 SEHNR and CDR2 FQNEAQ (reference sequence). V gave up 2 bases and J gave up 4 bases, with 23 bases separating them. CDR3 in DNA: TGTGCCAGCAGCTTAAGCCGGCAGACCGAGCATTACAGTAATGAAAAACTGTTTTTT. Residues: CASSLSRQTEHYSNEKLFF.

This clonotype was counted many times. The chain uses TRBV4-3 and TRBJ2-2; D uncertain. V was trimmed by 1 base and J by 5 bases, leaving 8 bases between them. This CDR3 is 14 amino acids long. Germline V gives CDR1 LGHNA, CDR2 YSLEER. CDR3 amino acids: CASSQGFGTGELFF. CDR3 DNA sequence: TGCGCCAGCAGCCAAGGTTTTGGGACCGGGGAGCTGTTTTTT.

Many counts were recorded for this clonotype. This chain uses TRBV7-6 with TRBJ2-1, with 11 bases aligning to TRBD1. Per the germline V gene, CDR1 is SGHVS and CDR2 is FNYEAQ. This CDR3 spans 17 amino acids. The V and J ends lost 5 bases and 5 bases, in that order; junction bases with no gene match: 11. This CDR3 reads CASSTGTGGYGDNEQFF. CDR3 nucleotide sequence: TGTGCCAGCAGCACCGGGACAGGGGGTTACGGAGACAATGAGCAGTTCTTC.

This clonotype was seen ten or more times. The chain combines TRBV5-5 with TRBJ2-7; D uncertain. The V end was cut by 3 bases, the J end by 3 bases, with 4 bases between. The CDR3 covers 11 residues. In germline, CDR1 is SGHKS, CDR2 YYEKEE (reference sequence). CDR3: CASSSLYEQYF. In DNA, the CDR3 is TGTGCCAGCAGCTCCCTCTACGAGCAGTACTTC. Full variable domain (outside the CDR3, taken from reference TRBV5-5 and TRBJ2-7): DAGVTQSPTHLIKTRGQQVTLRCSPISGHKSVSWYQQVLGQGPQFIFQYYEKEERGRGNFPDRFSARQFPNYSSELNVNALLLGDSALYLCASSSLYEQYFGPGTRLTVT.

This clonotype was seen ten or more times. The CDR3 nucleotides are TGCGCCAGCCGCTCTATAGCCACAGATACGCAGTATTTT. Its protein is CASRSIATDTQYF. The V gene is TRBV5-1, the J gene TRBJ2-3, with D uncertain. Germline values: CDR1 SGHRS, CDR2 YFSETQ. Trimming left V 7 bases short and J 2 bases short, with 11 bases between. This CDR3 contains 13 residues.

V usage is TRBV10-2 and J usage is TRBJ2-3; perhaps TRBD2 as D (6 bases). The CDR3 has 14 amino acids. CDR1 WSHSY and CDR2 SAAADI come from the germline V gene. V lost 9 bases and J lost 2, with 15 bases in between. CDR3 sequence: CASRDFVDTDTQYF. For the CDR3, the DNA is TGCGCCAGTCGGGACTTCGTAGACACAGATACGCAGTATTTT.

At least ten counts were recorded for this clonotype. CDR3 protein: CSACPWDSRPETQYF. The CDR3 DNA reads as TGCAGTGCTTGCCCGTGGGACAGTCGTCCTGAGACCCAGTACTTC. The chain uses TRBV20-1 and TRBJ2-5, with 7 bases lining up with TRBD1. Per the germline V gene, CDR1 is DFQATT and CDR2 is SNEGSKA (reference sequence). Trimming cost V 5 bases and J 5 bases; bases outside gene matches: 14. The CDR3 runs 15 residues.

In its sample, this clonotype was seen a few times. V is TRBV20-1 and J is TRBJ2-7; D unresolved. Germline V gene sequence: CDR1 DFQATT, CDR2 SNEGSKA (reference sequence). Trimming stripped 5 bases from V and 0 bases from J, with 5 bases between. The CDR3 consists of 11 residues. CDR3 coding DNA: TGCAGTGCTCTTGACTCCTACGAGCAGTACTTC. Encoded protein: CSALDSYEQYF.

This clonotype was seen ten or more times. The rearrangement joins TRBV20-1 to TRBJ2-1; possible D gene TRBD2, 6 bases. The CDR3 loop spans 16 amino acids. V was cut by 0 bases and J by 4 bases, with 16 bases left in between. The germline gives CDR1 DFQATT, CDR2 SNEGSKA (reference sequence). CDR3 nucleotide sequence: TGCAGTGCTAGAGATAAGACTAGTCCCGGTTACAATGAGCAGTTCTTC. This translates into CSARDKTSPGYNEQFF.

In this sample, this clonotype turned up many times. V and J are TRBV7-2 and TRBJ2-1; 10 positions match TRBD2. CDR3 length: 19 amino acids. CDR1 is SGHTA and CDR2 is FQGNSA in the germline V gene. J gave up 2 bases and V 0 bases, and 10 bases lay outside the gene matches. CDR3 amino acids: CASSLAFGGLASAYNEQFF. The CDR3 DNA follows: TGTGCCAGCAGCTTAGCTTTTGGGGGACTAGCGTCGGCCTACAATGAGCAGTTCTTC.